Each of the 12 T cell receptor beta chains below was sequenced from the same sample in a study of blood T cell repertoires in COVID-19 (dated by TCRdb to 2020 to 2021). Library preparation was by the immunoSEQ multiplex PCR assay. TCRdb carries this immuneACCESS record with in-frame sequences only. Its versions omit some clonotypes, under half of them owing to an unresolved V gene in the studies checked, with the rest unexplained. A total of 350,000 to 550,000 clones appear in this sample, roughly nine tenths of them only once. Together, the top ten hold roughly 1.8% of the sample. Sequencing used PBMCs or T cells enriched from blood (not recorded which). Every receptor here comes from a young woman with acute COVID-19.

V and J are TRBV21-1 and TRBJ2-5; the D call of TRBD1 is as the table states it, not checked on the DNA. TRBV21-1 is a known pseudogene. CDR3 size: 17 residues. The CDR3 spells CASSRNRDREGKETQYF. The CDR3, as DNA: TGTGCCAGCAGCAGAAACCGGGACAGAGAGGGAAAAGAGACCCAGTACTTC.

The rearrangement uses TRBV10-2 and TRBJ2-3; 12 nucleotides match TRBD2. The CDR3 runs 16 residues. From germline, CDR1 is WSHSY and CDR2 SAAADI. V dropped 8 bases and J dropped 0; count of bases not matched to a gene: 6. CDR3 residues: CASRRTSGASTDTQYF. CDR3 nucleotides: TGCGCCAGCCGACGGACTAGCGGGGCTAGCACAGATACGCAGTATTTT.

This chain uses TRBV27 with TRBJ2-4; D is possibly TRBD1 (5 bases). The CDR3 covers 15 residues. Trimming took 2 bases from V and 1 from J, leaving 9 bases between them. Looked up from germline, CDR1 is MNHEY and CDR2 is SMNVEV (reference sequence). The CDR3 region is CASSLQGWAKNIQYF. CDR3 bases: TGTGCCAGCAGTTTACAGGGTTGGGCCAAAAACATTCAGTACTTC.

CDR3 nucleotides: TGTGCCATCAGACCGGGACTAGCGGCCCGCACAGATACGCAGTATTTT. Its protein is CAIRPGLAARTDTQYF. The chain uses TRBV10-3 and TRBJ2-3; 11 bases match TRBD2. V lost 6 bases to trimming and J lost 1 base; unmatched junction nucleotides: 6. This CDR3 comprises 16 residues. Germline-derived CDR1 and CDR2 are ENHRY and SYGVKD.

This clone was seen a few times. This chain joins TRBV5-1 and TRBJ2-7, with 11 bases fitting TRBD2. Germline-derived CDR1 and CDR2 are SGHRS and YFSETQ. V shed 0 bases, J shed 5 bases, and the junction held 1 base outside the gene matches. The CDR3 has 14 residues. The CDR3 bases are TGCGCCAGCAGCTTGGAACTAGCGGGAGACGAGCAGTACTTC. This sequence encodes CASSLELAGDEQYF.

The chain uses TRBV7-9 and TRBJ1-1, with a tentative D call TRBD1 (6 bases). CDR1 SEHNR and CDR2 FQNEAQ come from the germline V gene (reference sequence). The CDR3 sequence is 14 residues long. Trimming stripped 4 bases from V and 1 base from J, with 10 bases between. This chain's CDR3 is CASSSPTGNTEAFF. CDR3 in DNA: TGTGCCAGCAGCTCACCGACAGGGAACACTGAAGCTTTCTTT.

CDR3 protein: CASSEALGQGNEKLFF. The DNA of the CDR3 is TGTGCCAGCAGTGAAGCGCTGGGACAGGGCAATGAAAAACTGTTTTTT. The V and J genes are TRBV6-1 and TRBJ1-4, with TRBD1 identical over 9 bases. Trimming took 0 bases from V and 5 from J; bases not matched to a gene: 4. The CDR3 consists of 16 residues. CDR1 is MNHNS, CDR2 SASEGT, per germline.

The chain joins TRBV7-3 to TRBJ1-4; tentative D call: TRBD1 (5 bases). The ends were cut back, 5 bases at V and 5 bases at J, with 12 bases in the middle. This CDR3 region has 14 residues. Germline V gene sequence: CDR1 SGHTA, CDR2 FQGTGA. CDR3 sequence (DNA): TGTGCCAGCAGCCCAGGCAGGGCAAATGAAAAACTGTTTTTT. Translation: CASSPGRANEKLFF.

The chain carries TRBV24-1 and TRBJ2-3; 14 nucleotides match TRBD2. Germline V gives CDR1 KGHDR, CDR2 SFDVKD. Trimming took 3 bases from V and 6 from J; bases not matched to a gene: 7. The CDR3 has 17 residues. The CDR3 DNA sequence: TGTGCCACCAGTGATCAAGGACTAGCGGGGGGCTTGGATACGCAGTATTTT. Its protein product is CATSDQGLAGGLDTQYF.

The chain combines TRBV7-2 with TRBJ1-5, with D uncertain. CDR1 is SGHTA, CDR2 FQGNSA, per germline. V lost 0 bases, J lost 4 bases, and 10 bases lay in between. The CDR3 has 15 amino acids. CDR3 sequence (DNA): TGTGCCAGCAGCTTAGCGCTTACAGATAATCAGCCCCAGCATTTT. As protein: CASSLALTDNQPQHF.

The V call is TRBV12-1, the J call TRBJ2-7; the D segment call TRBD1 is taken from the table without a DNA check. TRBV12-1 is labeled a pseudogene. The CDR3 has 13 residues. CDR3 residues: CASTGQGGNEQYF. The CDR3 DNA reads TGTGCCAGCACCGGACAGGGTGGGAACGAGCAGTACTTC.

This clone has more than one count but fewer than ten. The chain combines TRBV19 with TRBJ2-4, with 7 bases lining up with TRBD1. The germline V gene has CDR1 LNHDA and CDR2 SQIVND (reference sequence). This CDR3 is 14 amino acids long. V lost 4 bases to trimming and J lost 5 bases; unmatched junction nucleotides: 5. This CDR3 is CASSRQGDENIQYF. DNA of the CDR3: TGTGCCAGTAGTAGACAGGGTGACGAAAACATTCAGTACTTC.